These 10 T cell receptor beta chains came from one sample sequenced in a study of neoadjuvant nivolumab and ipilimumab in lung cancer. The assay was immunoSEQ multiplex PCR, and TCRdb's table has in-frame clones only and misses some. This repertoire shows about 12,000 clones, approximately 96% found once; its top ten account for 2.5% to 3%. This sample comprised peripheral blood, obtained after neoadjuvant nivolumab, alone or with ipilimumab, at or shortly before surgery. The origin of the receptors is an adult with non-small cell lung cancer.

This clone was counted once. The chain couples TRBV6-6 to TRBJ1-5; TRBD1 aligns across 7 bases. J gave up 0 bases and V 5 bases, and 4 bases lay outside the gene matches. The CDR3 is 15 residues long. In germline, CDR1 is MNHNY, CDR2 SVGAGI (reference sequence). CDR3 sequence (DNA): TGTGCCAGCAGTCGACAGGGCTATAGCAATCAGCCCCAGCATTTT. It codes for CASSRQGYSNQPQHF.

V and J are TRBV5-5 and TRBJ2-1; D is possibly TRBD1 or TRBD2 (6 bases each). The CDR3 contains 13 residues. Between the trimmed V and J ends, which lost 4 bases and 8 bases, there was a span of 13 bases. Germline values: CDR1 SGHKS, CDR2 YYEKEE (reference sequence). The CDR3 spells CASSIAAGDEQFF. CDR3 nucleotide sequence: TGTGCCAGCAGCATAGCGGCAGGGGATGAGCAGTTCTTC.

The CDR3 DNA follows: TGTGCCAGCAGCCCTTGGCCGGCGTCGGGCAATGAGCAGTTCTTC. It encodes CASSPWPASGNEQFF. This chain uses TRBV9 with TRBJ2-1; unclear D gene. CDR1 and CDR2 from the germline V gene are SGDLS and YYNGEE. Trimming removed 4 bases from V and 6 bases from J, with 17 bases in between. The CDR3 totals 15 residues.

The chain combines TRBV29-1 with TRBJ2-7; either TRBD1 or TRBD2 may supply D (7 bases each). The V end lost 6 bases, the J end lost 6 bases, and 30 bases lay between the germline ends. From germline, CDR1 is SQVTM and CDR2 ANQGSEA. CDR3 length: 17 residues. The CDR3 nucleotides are TGCAGCGTAGACGGACCAGGGGGGGCGGGTGTGGTCGGCGAGCAGTACTTC. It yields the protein CSVDGPGGAGVVGEQYF.

DNA of the CDR3: TGTGCCAGTAGTGATCCGGGACATAAAGGTGGGACAGATACGCAGTATTTT. Its protein product is CASSDPGHKGGTDTQYF. V gene TRBV19 combines with J gene TRBJ2-3; D possibly corresponds to TRBD1 (6 bases). Trimming removed 5 bases from V and 3 bases from J, with 21 bases in between. CDR1 and CDR2 from the germline V gene are LNHDA and SQIVND (reference sequence). This CDR3 contains 17 residues.

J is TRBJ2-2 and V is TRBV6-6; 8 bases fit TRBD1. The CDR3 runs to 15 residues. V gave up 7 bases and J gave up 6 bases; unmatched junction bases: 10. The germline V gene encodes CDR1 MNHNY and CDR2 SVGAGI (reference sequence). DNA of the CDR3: TGTGCCAGCATCGACGGACAGGGAGAGGCCGGGGAGCTGTTTTTT. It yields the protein CASIDGQGEAGELFF.

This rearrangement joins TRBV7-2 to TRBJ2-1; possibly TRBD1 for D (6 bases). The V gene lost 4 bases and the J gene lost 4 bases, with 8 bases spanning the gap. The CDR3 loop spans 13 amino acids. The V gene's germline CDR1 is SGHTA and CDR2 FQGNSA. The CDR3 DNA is TGTGCCAGCAGCTCACAGGGTTACAATGAGCAGTTCTTC. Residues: CASSSQGYNEQFF. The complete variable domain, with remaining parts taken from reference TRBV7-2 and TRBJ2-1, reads GAGVSQSPSNKVTEKGKDVELRCDPISGHTALYWYRQSLGQGLEFLIYFQGNSAPDKSGLPSDRFSAERTGGSVSTLTIQRTQQEDSAVYLCASSSQGYNEQFFGPGTRLTVL.

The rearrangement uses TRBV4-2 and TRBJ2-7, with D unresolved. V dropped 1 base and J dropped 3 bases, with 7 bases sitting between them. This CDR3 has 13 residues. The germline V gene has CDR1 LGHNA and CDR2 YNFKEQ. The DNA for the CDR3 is TGTGCCAGCAGCCAAGGTTTAGACTACGAGCAGTACTTC. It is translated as CASSQGLDYEQYF.

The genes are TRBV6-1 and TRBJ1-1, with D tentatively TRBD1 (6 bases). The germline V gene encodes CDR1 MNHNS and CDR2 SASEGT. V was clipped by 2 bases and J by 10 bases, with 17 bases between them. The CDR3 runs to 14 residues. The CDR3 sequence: CASSERGRVVGAFF. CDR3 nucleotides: TGTGCCAGCAGTGAACGGGGGCGGGTGGTAGGAGCTTTCTTT.

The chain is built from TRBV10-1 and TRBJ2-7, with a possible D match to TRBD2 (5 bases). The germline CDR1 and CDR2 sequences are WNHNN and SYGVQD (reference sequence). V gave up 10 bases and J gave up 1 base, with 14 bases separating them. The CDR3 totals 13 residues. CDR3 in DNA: TGCGCCACCCAACCGGACTTATCCTACGAGCAGTACTTC. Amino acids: CATQPDLSYEQYF.